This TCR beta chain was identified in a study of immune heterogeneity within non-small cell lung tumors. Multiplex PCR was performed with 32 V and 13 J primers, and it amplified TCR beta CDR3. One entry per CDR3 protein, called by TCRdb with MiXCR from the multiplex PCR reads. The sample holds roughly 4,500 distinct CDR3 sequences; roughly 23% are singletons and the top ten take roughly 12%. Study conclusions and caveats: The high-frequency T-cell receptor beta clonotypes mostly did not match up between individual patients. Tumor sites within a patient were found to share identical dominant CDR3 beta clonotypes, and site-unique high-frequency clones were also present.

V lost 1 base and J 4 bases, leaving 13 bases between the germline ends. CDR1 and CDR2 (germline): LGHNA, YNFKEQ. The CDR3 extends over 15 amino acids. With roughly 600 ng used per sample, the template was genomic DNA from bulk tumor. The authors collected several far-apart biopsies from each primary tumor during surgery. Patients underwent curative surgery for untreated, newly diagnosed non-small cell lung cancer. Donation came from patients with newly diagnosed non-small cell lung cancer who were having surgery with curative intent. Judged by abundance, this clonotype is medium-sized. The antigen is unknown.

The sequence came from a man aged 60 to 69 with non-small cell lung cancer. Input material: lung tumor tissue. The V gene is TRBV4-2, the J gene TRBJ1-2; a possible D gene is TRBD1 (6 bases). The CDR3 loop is CASSQARTAFYGYTF. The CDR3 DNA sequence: TGTGCCAGCAGCCAAGCCAGGACAGCTTTCTATGGCTACACCTTC.